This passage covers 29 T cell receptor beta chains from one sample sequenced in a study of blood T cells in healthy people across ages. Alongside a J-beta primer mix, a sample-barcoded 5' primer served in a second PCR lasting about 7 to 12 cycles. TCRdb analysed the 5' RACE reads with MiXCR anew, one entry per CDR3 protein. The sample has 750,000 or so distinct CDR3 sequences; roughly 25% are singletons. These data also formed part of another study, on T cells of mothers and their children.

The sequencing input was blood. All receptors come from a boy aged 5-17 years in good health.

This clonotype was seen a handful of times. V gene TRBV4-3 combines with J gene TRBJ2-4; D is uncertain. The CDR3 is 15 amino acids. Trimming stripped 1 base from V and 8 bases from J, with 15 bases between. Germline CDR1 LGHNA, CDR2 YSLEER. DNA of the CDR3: TGCGCCAGCAGCCAAGTGTATCCTAGTAGGGACATTCAGTACTTC. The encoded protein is CASSQVYPSRDIQYF.

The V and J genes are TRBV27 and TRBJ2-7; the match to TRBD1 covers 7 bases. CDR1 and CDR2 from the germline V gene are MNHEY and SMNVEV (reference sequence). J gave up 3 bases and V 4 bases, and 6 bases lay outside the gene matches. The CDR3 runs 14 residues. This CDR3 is CASSSMDRRYEQYF. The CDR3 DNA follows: TGTGCCAGCAGTTCGATGGACAGGCGCTACGAGCAGTACTTC.

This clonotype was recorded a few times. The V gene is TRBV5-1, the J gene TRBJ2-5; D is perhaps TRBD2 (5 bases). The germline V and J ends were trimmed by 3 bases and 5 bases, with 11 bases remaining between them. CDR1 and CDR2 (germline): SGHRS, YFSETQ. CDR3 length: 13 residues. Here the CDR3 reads CASSWAERETQYF. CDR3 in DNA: TGCGCCAGCAGCTGGGCGGAGCGGGAGACCCAGTACTTC.

The CDR3 nucleotides are TGCAGCGTTGGGGCCAGGGAAGCTTTCTTT. It specifies CSVGAREAFF. The genes are TRBV29-1 and TRBJ1-1; D call uncertain. Germline V CDR1 and CDR2: SQVTM, ANQGSEA. The CDR3 extends over 10 amino acids. The V and J ends lost 4 bases and 8 bases respectively, with 8 bases between them.

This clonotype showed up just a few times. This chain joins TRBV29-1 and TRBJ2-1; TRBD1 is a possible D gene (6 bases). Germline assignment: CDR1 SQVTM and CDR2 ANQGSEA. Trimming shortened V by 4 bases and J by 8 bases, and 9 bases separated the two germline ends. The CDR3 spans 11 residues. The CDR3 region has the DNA TGCAGCGTTGGAGAGGGGGATGAGCAGTTCTTC. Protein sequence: CSVGEGDEQFF.

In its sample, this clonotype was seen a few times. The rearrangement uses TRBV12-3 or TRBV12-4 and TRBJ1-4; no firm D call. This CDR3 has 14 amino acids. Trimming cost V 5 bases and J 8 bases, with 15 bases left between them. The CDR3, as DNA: TGTGCCAGCAGTCCGGATGGTGGCTGGGAAAAACTGTTTTTT. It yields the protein CASSPDGGWEKLFF.

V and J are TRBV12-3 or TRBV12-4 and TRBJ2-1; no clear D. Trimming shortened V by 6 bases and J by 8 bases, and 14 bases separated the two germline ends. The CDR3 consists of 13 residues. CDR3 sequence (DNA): TGTGCCAGCAGCCCCCACCTCGGCGATGAGCAGTTCTTC. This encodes CASSPHLGDEQFF.

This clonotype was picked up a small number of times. The CDR3 is CASSQLLGQESSYNSPLHF. CDR3 sequence (DNA): TGTGCCAGCAGCCAACTTCTCGGACAGGAGAGCTCCTATAATTCACCCCTCCACTTT. This sequence joins TRBV7-3 and TRBJ1-6; 7 bases agree with TRBD1. CDR3 size: 19 residues. CDR1 SGHTA and CDR2 FQGTGA come from the germline V gene. Germline trimming cut 5 bases from V and 0 bases from J; bases unmatched to any gene: 13.

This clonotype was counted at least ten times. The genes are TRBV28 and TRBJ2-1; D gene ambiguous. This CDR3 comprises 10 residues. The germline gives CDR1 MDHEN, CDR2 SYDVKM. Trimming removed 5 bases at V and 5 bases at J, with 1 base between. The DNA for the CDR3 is TGTGCCAGCAGTGACAATGAGCAGTTCTTC. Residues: CASSDNEQFF.

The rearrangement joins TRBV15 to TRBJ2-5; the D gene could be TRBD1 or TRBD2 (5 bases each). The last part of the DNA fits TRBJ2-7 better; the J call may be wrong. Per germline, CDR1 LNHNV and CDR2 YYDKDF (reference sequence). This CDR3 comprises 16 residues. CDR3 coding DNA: TGTGCCACCAGCGCCGCGACGGGGCGCGTCTCCTACGAGCAGTACTTC. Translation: CATSAATGRVSYEQYF.

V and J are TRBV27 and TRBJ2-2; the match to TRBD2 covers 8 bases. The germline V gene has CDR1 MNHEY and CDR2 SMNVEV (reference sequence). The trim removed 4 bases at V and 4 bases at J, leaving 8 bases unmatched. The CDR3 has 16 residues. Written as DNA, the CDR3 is TGTGCCAGCAGTTACATAACGGGGGGGCCCACCGGGGAGCTGTTTTTT. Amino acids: CASSYITGGPTGELFF.

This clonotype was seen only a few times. DNA of the CDR3: TGTGCCAGCAGCTTACTGACAGGGGGGGACATTCAGTACTTC. Protein product: CASSLLTGGDIQYF. This chain uses TRBV7-2 with TRBJ2-4; 9 nucleotides agree with TRBD1. CDR3 length: 14 residues. CDR1 is SGHTA and CDR2 is FQGNSA in the germline V gene. After removal of 2 bases from V and 8 bases from J, the junction contained 4 bases not matched to a gene.

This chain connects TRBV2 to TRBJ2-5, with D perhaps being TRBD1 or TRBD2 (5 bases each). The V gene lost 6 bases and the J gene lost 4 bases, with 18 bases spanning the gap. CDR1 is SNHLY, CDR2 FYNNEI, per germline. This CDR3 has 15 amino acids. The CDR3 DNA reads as TGTGCCAGCAGAGCCGGGACCCCAACAGGAGAGACCCAGTACTTC. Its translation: CASRAGTPTGETQYF.

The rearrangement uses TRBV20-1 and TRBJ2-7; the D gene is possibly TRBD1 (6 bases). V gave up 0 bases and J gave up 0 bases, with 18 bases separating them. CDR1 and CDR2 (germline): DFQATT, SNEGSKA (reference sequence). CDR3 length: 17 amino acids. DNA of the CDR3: TGCAGTGCTAGAGATCTGGGGGACATCCTGAGCTCCTACGAGCAGTACTTC. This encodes CSARDLGDILSSYEQYF.

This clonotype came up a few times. The chain's CDR3 is CASAEGVGRNIQYF. The CDR3, as DNA: TGTGCCAGCGCTGAAGGGGTTGGTCGAAACATTCAGTACTTC. The V call is TRBV7-9, the J call TRBJ2-4, with D maybe TRBD1 (5 bases). Germline CDR1 and CDR2: SEHNR and FQNEAQ (reference sequence). CDR3 length: 14 amino acids. Trimming took 8 bases from V and 6 from J, leaving 17 bases between them.

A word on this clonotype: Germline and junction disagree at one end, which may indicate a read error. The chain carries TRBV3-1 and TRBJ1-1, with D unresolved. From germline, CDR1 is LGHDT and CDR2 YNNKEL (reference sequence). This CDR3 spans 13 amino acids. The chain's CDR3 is CAGSQDYTPEAFF. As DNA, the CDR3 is TGTGCCGGCAGCCAAGATTATACCCCTGAAGCTTTCTTT.

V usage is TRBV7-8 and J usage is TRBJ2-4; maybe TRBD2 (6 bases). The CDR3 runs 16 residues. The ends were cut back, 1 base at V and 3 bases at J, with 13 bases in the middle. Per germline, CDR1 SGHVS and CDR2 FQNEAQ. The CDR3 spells CASSLGGAGLKNIQYF. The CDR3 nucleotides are TGTGCCAGCAGCTTAGGCGGGGCAGGACTCAAAAACATTCAGTACTTC.

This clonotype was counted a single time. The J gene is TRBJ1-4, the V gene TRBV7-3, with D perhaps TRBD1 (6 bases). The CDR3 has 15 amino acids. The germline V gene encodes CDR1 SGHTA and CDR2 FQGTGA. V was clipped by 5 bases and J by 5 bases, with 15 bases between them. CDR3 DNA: TGTGCCAGCAGCCCCACCGGACAGTCAAATGAAAAACTGTTTTTT. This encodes CASSPTGQSNEKLFF.

The CDR3 loop reads CASSDWQGTEAFF. As DNA, the CDR3 is TGTGCCAGCAGTGACTGGCAGGGCACTGAAGCTTTCTTT. The gene calls are TRBV6-4 and TRBJ1-1, with D perhaps matching TRBD1 (5 bases). Germline CDR1 is MRHNA and CDR2 is SNTAGT. The length of the CDR3 is 13 residues. V lost 1 base, J lost 4 bases, and 7 bases lay in between.

The CDR3 protein is CASRGLASGTWEQYF. In DNA, the CDR3 is TGTGCCTCCCGTGGGCTGGCTAGCGGGACCTGGGAGCAGTACTTC. The chain links TRBV2 to TRBJ2-7; 9 bases are shared with TRBD2. V shed 11 bases, J shed 7 bases, and the junction held 18 bases outside the gene matches. There are 15 residues in the CDR3. Per the germline V gene, CDR1 is SNHLY and CDR2 is FYNNEI.

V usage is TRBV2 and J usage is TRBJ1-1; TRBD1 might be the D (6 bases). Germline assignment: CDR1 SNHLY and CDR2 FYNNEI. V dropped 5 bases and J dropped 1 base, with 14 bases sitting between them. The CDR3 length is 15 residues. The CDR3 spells CASSPHSGQNTEAFF. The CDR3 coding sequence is TGTGCCAGCAGTCCACACTCGGGACAGAACACTGAAGCTTTCTTT.

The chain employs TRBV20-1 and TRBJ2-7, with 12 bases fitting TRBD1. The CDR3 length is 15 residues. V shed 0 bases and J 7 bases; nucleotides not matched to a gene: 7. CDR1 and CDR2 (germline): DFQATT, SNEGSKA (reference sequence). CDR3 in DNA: TGCAGTGCTAGAGACGGGGACAGGGGGCAGGAGGAGCAGTACTTC. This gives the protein CSARDGDRGQEEQYF.

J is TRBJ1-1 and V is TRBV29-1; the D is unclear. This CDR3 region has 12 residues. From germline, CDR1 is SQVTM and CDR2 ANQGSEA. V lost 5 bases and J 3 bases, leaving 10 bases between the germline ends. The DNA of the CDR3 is TGCAGCGTTATGGGCCGGTACACTGAAGCTTTCTTT. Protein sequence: CSVMGRYTEAFF.

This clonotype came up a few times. CDR3 protein: CASSLEVKVEAFF. CDR3 coding DNA: TGTGCCAGCAGCTTAGAGGTTAAGGTTGAAGCTTTCTTT. The chain is built from TRBV7-9 and TRBJ1-1, with unresolved D. This CDR3 is built from 13 residues. Germline assignment: CDR1 SEHNR and CDR2 FQNEAQ (reference sequence). The V end was cut by 1 base, the J end by 7 bases, with 10 bases between.

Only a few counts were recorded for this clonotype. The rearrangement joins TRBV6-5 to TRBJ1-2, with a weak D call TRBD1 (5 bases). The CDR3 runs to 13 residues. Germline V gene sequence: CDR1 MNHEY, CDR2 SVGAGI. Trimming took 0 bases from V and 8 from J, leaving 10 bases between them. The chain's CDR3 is CASSYSRGAGYTF. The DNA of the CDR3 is TGTGCCAGCAGTTACTCGCGCGGGGCCGGCTACACCTTC.

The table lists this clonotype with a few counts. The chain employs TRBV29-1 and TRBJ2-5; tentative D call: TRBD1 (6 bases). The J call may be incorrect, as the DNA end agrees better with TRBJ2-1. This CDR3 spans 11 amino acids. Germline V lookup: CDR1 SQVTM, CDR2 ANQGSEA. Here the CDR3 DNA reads TGCAGCGTTGGACAGGTGAATGAGCAGTTCTTC. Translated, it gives CSVGQVNEQFF.

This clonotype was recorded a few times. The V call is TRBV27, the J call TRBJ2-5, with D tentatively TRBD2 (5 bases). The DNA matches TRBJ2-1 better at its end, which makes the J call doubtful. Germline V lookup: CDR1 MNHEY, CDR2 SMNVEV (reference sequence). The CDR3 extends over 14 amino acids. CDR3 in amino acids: CASSFGGLGNEQFF. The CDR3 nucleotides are TGTGCCAGCAGTTTCGGTGGACTGGGGAATGAGCAGTTCTTC.

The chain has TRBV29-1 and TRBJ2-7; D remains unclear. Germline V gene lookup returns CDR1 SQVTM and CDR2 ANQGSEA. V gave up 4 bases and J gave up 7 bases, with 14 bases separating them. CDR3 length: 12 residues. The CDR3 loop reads CSVVVGIGEQYF. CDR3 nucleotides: TGCAGCGTTGTTGTGGGGATCGGGGAGCAGTACTTC.

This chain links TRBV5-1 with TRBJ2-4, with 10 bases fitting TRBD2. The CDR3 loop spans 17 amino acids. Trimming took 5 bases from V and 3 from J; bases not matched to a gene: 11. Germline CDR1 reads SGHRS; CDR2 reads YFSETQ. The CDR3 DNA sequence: TGCGCCAGCAGTCCGGGACTAGCGTTTTATGGCAAAAACATTCAGTACTTC. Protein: CASSPGLAFYGKNIQYF.